This TCR beta chain was profiled in a study of beta chain features in type 1 diabetes. General study findings and limits: Any HLA type influence on TCRB rearrangement was left unresolved here. Among all four CD4+ subsets, Type 1 diabetes patients had TCRB CDR3s that were moderately but significantly shorter. Patients showed naive, central memory and Treg TCRB repertoires that appeared more similar than those of healthy donors. In type 1 diabetes patients, VDJ junctions had fewer insertions; deletions at these junctions were more frequent.

CDR3 length: 14 amino acids. Germline lookup yields CDR1 SGHRS and CDR2 YFSETQ. V shed 4 bases and J 12 bases; nucleotides not matched to a gene: 14. Every bit of the isolated RNA underwent reverse transcription, so sequencing read expressed TCRB transcripts. Measured with immunoSEQ multiplex PCR; TCRdb has only the in-frame clones, and not every one. Counted here are 120,000 or so clones, 15% to 20% occurring once; the ten biggest clones make up around 2.7%. This clone was observed a handful of times. What it binds is not known. Stem cell-like memory, regulatory, central memory and naive CD4+ cells were sorted via CD45RO/CCR7/CD25/CD127/CD95/CD27.

Sequenced: central memory CD4+ T cells from blood. V usage is TRBV5-1 and J usage is TRBJ2-7; 9 bases are a match to TRBD1. This TCR derives from a man younger than 35 with type 1 diabetes. The CDR3 DNA reads TGCGCCAGCAGCCTCCGGGACAGGGATGTCCCGTGGTACTTC. Its translation: CASSLRDRDVPWYF. The full variable domain, completed using reference TRBV5-1 and TRBJ2-7, is KAGVTQTPRYLIKTRGQQVTLSCSPISGHRSVSWYQQTPGQGLQFLFEYFSETQRNKGNFPGRFSGRQFSNSRSEMNVSTLELGDSALYLCASSLRDRDVPWYFGPGTRLTVT.